The 6 T cell receptor beta chains in this list originate from one sample, sequenced in a study of cytomegalovirus exposure and HLA in healthy donors. In the PCR, 60 Vbeta and 13 Jbeta primers were used. Profiling relied on immunoSEQ multiplex PCR, and the TCRdb table lists in-frame clones only, not all of them. The sample has some 190,000 clones; 75% to 90% are singletons. Source material: PBMCs. The receptors originated from a woman in her 30s in good health and CMV-seronegative.

In its sample, this clone was seen once. This rearrangement joins TRBV30 to TRBJ2-3, with 8 nucleotides matching TRBD1. This CDR3 has 14 residues. V was clipped by 1 base and J by 5 bases; unmatched bases: 5. The germline V gene encodes CDR1 GTSNPN and CDR2 SVGIG (reference sequence). The CDR3 here is CAWSGGQGGDTQYF. Here the CDR3 DNA reads TGTGCCTGGAGTGGAGGACAGGGTGGAGATACGCAGTATTTT.

The chain has TRBV12-2 and TRBJ2-5; the D call of TRBD2 is as the table states it, not checked on the DNA. TRBV12-2 is recorded as a pseudogene. This CDR3 spans 17 amino acids. The CDR3 DNA follows: TGTGCAAGTCGCTTTCTCATGGGTAGCGGGAGTGAAGAGACCCAGTACTTC. This translates into CASRFLMGSGSEETQYF.

The rearrangement links TRBV6-5 to TRBJ2-1; possible D gene TRBD2, 6 bases. V was clipped by 2 bases and J by 9 bases, with 14 bases between them. Germline V gene lookup returns CDR1 MNHEY and CDR2 SVGAGI. The length of the CDR3 is 14 residues. In DNA form, the CDR3 reads TGTGCCAGCAGTTACGTGGCGGGAAGGGTTGAGCAGTTCTTC. Translated, it gives CASSYVAGRVEQFF.

The chain couples TRBV5-4 to TRBJ1-1; D perhaps matches TRBD1 (5 bases). Germline V gene lookup returns CDR1 SGHNT and CDR2 YYREEE (reference sequence). Deletions cut 3 bases from V and 3 bases from J, with 15 bases between. The CDR3 extends over 15 amino acids. The CDR3 region is CASSSRGFGDTEAFF. Written as DNA, the CDR3 is TGTGCCAGCAGCTCCCGGGGGTTCGGGGACACTGAAGCTTTCTTT.

The rearrangement uses TRBV27 and TRBJ1-1, with 8 bases that match TRBD1. This CDR3 is built from 15 residues. The ends lost 6 bases at V and 4 bases at J; junction bases unmatched: 10. From germline, CDR1 is MNHEY and CDR2 SMNVEV (reference sequence). The CDR3 DNA reads TGTGCCAGCAGCCCAACTCGGACAGGGCGCACTGAAGCTTTCTTT. This sequence encodes CASSPTRTGRTEAFF.

The chain carries TRBV28 and TRBJ2-1, with D possibly TRBD2 on 7 matching bases. Between the trimmed V and J ends, which lost 1 base and 6 bases, there was a span of 16 bases. This CDR3 has 16 residues. Per the germline V gene, CDR1 is MDHEN and CDR2 is SYDVKM. Here the CDR3 reads CASSLYRGAIFNEQFF. In nucleotides, the CDR3 is TGTGCCAGCAGTTTATACCGGGGGGCCATCTTCAATGAGCAGTTCTTC.